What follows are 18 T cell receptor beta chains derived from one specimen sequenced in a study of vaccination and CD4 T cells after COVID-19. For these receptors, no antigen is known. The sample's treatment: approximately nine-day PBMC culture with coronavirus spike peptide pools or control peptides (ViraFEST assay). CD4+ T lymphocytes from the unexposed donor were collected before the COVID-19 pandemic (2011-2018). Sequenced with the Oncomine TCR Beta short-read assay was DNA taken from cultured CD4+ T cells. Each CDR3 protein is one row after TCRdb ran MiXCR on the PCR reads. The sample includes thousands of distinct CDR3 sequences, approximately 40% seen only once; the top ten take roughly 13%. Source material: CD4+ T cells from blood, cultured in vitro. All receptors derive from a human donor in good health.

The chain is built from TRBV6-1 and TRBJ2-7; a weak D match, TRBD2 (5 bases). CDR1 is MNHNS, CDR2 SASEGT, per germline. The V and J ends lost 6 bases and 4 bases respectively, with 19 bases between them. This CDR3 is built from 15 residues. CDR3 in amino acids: CASSPTPLEGYEQYF. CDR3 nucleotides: TGTGCCAGCAGCCCTACCCCCCTAGAGGGTTACGAGCAGTACTTC.

The DNA of the CDR3 is TGTGCCAGCAGCTCCCGGACAGGGGCAGAAGGCTACACCTTC. Residues: CASSSRTGAEGYTF. The chain couples TRBV7-8 to TRBJ1-2; 9 nucleotides line up with TRBD1. The CDR3 loop spans 14 amino acids. Trimming took 4 bases from V and 8 from J; bases not matched to a gene: 8. In germline, CDR1 is SGHVS, CDR2 FQNEAQ.

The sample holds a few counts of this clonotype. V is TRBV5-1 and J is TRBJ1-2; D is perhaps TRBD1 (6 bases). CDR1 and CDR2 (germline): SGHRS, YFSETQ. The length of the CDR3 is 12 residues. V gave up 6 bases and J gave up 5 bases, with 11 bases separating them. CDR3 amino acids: CASKGDEYGYTF. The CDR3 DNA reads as TGCGCCAGCAAGGGGGATGAATATGGCTACACCTTC.

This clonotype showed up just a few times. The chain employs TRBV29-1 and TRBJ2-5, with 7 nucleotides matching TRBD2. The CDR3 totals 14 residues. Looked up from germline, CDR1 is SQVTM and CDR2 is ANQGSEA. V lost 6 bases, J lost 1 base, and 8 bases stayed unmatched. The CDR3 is CSVARGTIQETQYF. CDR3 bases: TGCAGCGTCGCCCGCGGGACTATCCAAGAGACCCAGTACTTC.

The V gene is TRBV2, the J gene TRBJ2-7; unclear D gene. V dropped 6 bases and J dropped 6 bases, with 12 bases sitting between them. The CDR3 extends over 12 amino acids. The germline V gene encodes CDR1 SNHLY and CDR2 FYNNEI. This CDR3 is CASSDSLGEQYF. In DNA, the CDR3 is TGTGCCAGCAGCGACTCTCTGGGCGAGCAGTACTTC.

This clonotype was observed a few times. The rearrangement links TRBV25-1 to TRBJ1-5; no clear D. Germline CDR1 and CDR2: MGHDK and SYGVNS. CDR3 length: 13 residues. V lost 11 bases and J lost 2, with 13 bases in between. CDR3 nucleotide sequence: TGTGCCGGAGACACTGACCGCAATCAGCCCCAGCATTTT. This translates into CAGDTDRNQPQHF.

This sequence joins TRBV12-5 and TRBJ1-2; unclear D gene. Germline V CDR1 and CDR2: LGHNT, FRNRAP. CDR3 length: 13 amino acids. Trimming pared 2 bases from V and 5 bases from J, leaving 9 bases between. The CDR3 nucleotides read TGTGCTAGTGGTTTGCCCCCCCGATATGGCTACACCTTC. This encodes CASGLPPRYGYTF. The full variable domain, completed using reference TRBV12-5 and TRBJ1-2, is DARVTQTPRHKVTEMGQEVTMRCQPILGHNTVFWYRQTMMQGLELLAYFRNRAPLDDSGMPKDRFSAEMPDATLATLKIQPSEPRDSAVYFCASGLPPRYGYTFGSGTRLTVV.

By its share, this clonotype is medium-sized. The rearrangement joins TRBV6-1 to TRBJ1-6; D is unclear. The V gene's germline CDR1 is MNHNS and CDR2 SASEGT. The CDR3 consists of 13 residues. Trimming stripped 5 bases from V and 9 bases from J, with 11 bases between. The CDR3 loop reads CASSQTVISPLHF. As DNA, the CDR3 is TGTGCCAGCAGTCAAACGGTTATTTCACCCCTCCACTTT.

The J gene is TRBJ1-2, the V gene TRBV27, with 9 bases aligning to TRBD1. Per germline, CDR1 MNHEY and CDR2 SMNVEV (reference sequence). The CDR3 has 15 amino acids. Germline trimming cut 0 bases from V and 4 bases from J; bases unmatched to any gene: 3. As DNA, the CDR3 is TGTGCCAGCAGTTTATCGGTGGACAGGGGCTATGGCTACACCTTC. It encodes CASSLSVDRGYGYTF.

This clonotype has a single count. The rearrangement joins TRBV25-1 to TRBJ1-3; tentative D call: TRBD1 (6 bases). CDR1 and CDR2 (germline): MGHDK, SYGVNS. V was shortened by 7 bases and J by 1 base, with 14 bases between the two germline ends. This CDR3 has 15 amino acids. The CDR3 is CASTRGGASGNTIYF. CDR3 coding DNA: TGTGCCAGCACAAGGGGGGGGGCATCTGGAAACACCATATATTTT. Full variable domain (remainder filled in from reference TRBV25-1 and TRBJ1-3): EADIYQTPRYLVIGTGKKITLECSQTMGHDKMYWYQQDPGMELHLIHYSYGVNSTEKGDLSSESTVSRIRTEHFPLTLESARPSHTSQYLCASTRGGASGNTIYFGEGSWLTVV.

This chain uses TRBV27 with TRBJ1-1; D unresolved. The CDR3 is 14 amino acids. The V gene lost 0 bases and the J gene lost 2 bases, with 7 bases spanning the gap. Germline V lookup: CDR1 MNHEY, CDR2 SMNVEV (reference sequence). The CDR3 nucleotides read TGTGCCAGCAGTTTATCGCGGGTAAACACTGAAGCTTTCTTT. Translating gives CASSLSRVNTEAFF.

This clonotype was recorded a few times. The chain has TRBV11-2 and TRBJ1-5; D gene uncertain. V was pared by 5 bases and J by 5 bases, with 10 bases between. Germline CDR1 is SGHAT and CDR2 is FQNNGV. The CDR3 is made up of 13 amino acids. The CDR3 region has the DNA TGTGCCAGCAGCCTCGAGAGGGATCAGCCCCAGCATTTT. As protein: CASSLERDQPQHF. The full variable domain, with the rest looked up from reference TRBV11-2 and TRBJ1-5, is EAGVAQSPRYKIIEKRQSVAFWCNPISGHATLYWYQQILGQGPKLLIQFQNNGVVDDSQLPKDRFSAERLKGVDSTLKIQPAKLEDSAVYLCASSLERDQPQHFGDGTRLSIL.

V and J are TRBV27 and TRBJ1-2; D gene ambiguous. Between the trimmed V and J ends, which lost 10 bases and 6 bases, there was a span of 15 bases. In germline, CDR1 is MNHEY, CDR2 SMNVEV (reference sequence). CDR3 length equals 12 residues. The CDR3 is CAKPTQRHGYTF. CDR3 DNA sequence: TGTGCCAAGCCGACCCAAAGACATGGCTACACCTTC.

The CDR3 DNA sequence: TGTGCCAGCAGTTTAGGGGAGATGGGAACTGAAGCTTTCTTT. It encodes CASSLGEMGTEAFF. This sequence joins TRBV27 and TRBJ1-1; D is ambiguous. V was cut by 2 bases and J by 5 bases, with 12 bases left in between. The V gene's germline CDR1 is MNHEY and CDR2 SMNVEV (reference sequence). The CDR3 is made up of 14 amino acids.

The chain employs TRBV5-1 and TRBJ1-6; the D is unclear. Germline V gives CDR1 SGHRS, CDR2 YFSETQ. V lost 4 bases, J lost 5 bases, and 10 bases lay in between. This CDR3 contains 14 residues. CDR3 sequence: CASSPARDNSPLHF. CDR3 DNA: TGCGCCAGCAGCCCCGCGCGGGATAATTCACCCCTCCACTTT.

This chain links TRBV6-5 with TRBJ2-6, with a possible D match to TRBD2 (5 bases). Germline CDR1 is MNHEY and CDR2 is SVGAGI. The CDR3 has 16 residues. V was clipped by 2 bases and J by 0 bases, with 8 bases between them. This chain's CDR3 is CASSYRRSSGANVLTF. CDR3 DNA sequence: TGTGCCAGCAGTTACAGGAGGAGCTCTGGGGCCAACGTCCTGACTTTC.

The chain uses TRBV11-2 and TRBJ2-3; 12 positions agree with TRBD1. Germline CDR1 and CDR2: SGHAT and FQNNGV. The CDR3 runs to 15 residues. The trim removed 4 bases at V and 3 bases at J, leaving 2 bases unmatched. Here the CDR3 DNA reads TGTGCCAGCAGCTCGGGACAGGGGGCAACAGATACGCAGTATTTT. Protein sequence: CASSSGQGATDTQYF.

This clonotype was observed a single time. In nucleotides, the CDR3 is TGTGCCAGCAGTTACGGCGGTTCAAACCAGGCTGAGCAGTTCTTC. Protein sequence: CASSYGGSNQAEQFF. The chain combines TRBV6-5 with TRBJ2-1, with D hard to call. The CDR3 has 15 residues. In germline, CDR1 is MNHEY, CDR2 SVGAGI. V shed 2 bases and J shed 9 bases, with 17 bases lying between them.